This T cell receptor beta chain is from a study of cytomegalovirus exposure and HLA in healthy donors (dated by TCRdb to between 2016 and 2019). Describing the broader study: According to an earlier analysis of 587 of the donors, 150 million to 200 million T cells yielded 117 million unique TCR beta sequences and more than 250 Gb of sequence data. The later analysis used no new phenotypic data to find candidate immune exposures, relying instead on TCR beta sequences and their occurrence across donors. Genome-wide SNP genotypes for about 60% of the 666 donors were used in a later genetic analysis, which treated that subset as a discovery cohort. An early release that covered several hundred HLA-typed donors contained approximately 300 gigabases of sequencing data and 80 million or so unique TCR sequences. Across some 400 genotyped donors of the cohort, an average of about 240,000 unique TCR beta nucleotide sequences per donor were sequenced, and 15% to 20% of those sequences were non-productive. In an earlier analysis of 587 of the donors, high-throughput TCR beta sequencing was used to judge whether each TCR beta V gene segment behaved as functional or pseudogenic. All discovery cohort repertoires had been generated using a single sequencing platform. Along with the roughly 670-subject first cohort, a separate validation cohort of over 90 different subjects was used. HLA typing covered class I and class II loci at four-digit resolution. To predict cytomegalovirus infection status, the study brought together high-throughput TCR immunosequencing, statistical association of individual TCRs with disease status, and machine learning. Because of strong linkage in the cohort, five DR-DQ haplotypes were treated as single units for association and clustering. The study used immunosequencing to profile the T cell repertoires of approximately 630 subjects and linked those repertoires to cytomegalovirus serostatus. Donor age, sex, ethnicity and CMV serostatus were compiled alongside the repertoire data. A later analysis re-analyzed previously published TCR beta repertoires from 550 to 700 donors and added high-resolution HLA genotyping to study TCR occurrence patterns. The genetic ancestry cluster associated with self-reported Caucasian donors included about four fifths of the approximately 400 genotyped donors. The number of typed donors differed by locus: about 620-640 for A, B, C, DRB1 and DQB1; approximately 520 for DQA1; approximately 600 for DPA1; and 450 to 480 for DPB1. The study was designed to test whether signatures of past pathogen exposure could be identified by cataloging public T cell receptors. Paper-wide results and their limitations: At a false discovery rate of 0.05, a later analysis linked some 18,000 TCR beta sequences to specific HLA alleles. A later analysis found that most CMV-associated TCR beta chains appeared HLA-restricted, with HLA associations seemingly driven largely by CMV exposure. Some IMGT-functional V segments, including TRBV6-2 and TRBV6-3, could not be distinguished by the 87-base-pair reads and were therefore excluded. CMV serostatus was the only immune exposure information available for the cohort. Assigning TCR associations to individual alleles was difficult when HLA alleles, especially DR and DQ, strongly co-occurred. The classifier was reported to diagnose cytomegalovirus status with high specificity and sensitivity in both the original and validation cohorts. A further reported finding was that TCR beta sequences accurately predicted the HLA-A and HLA-B alleles for most subjects in the first cohort. A later analysis reported that several top co-occurrence clusters appeared linked to parvovirus B19, influenza, CMV and Epstein-Barr virus. In this cohort, only TCR beta chains were sequenced, and detectable features were limited by the absence of alpha or paired-chain data. Compared with equally common non-associated chains, HLA-associated TCR beta chains in a later analysis were more clonally expanded and had lower generation probabilities. Across donors, most TCR sequences were observed very rarely, whereas some public TCRs were present in many individuals. In vitro tests confirmed that a few of the cytomegalovirus-associated TCR beta chains recognize cytomegalovirus antigens. Linkage disequilibrium might explain the correlated functional status among segregating V segments, but an unknown experimental factor could not be excluded. According to the authors, the approach could potentially be generalized to other disease states and immunological phenotypes. Broadly in line with IMGT annotations, most TCR beta V segments showed up in productive rearrangements about 87% or about 30% of the time in an earlier analysis of around 600 of the donors. The sequencing pipeline was judged likely to have produced a cluster of highly shared sequence variants as a technical artifact. Because counts were too low, about 18 rarely observed V segments, including chromosome 9 orphons, were excluded from the earlier analysis of around 590 of the donors. In a later genetic analysis, fewer N-insertions in productive TCRs were reported among donors in an Asian-associated ancestry cluster than the approximately 710-donor mean. Because some donors lacked HLA typing at each locus, the association tests relied only on the typed subset. Presence/absence analyses assumed roughly uniform sequencing depth across donors, an assumption that may not hold. In a later analysis, TCR association rates were found to vary across HLA loci, with the most associated TCRs seen for DRB1 alleles and the fewest for HLA-C alleles. A total of around 150 TCR beta chains were listed by the study as associated with cytomegalovirus. A later genetic analysis associated a missense DCLRE1C variant with V-gene and J-gene trimming of TCR beta chains, and an independent cohort replicated the association.

As for this clone: Its antigen specificity is not known. The record has no base qualities; no much larger clone is one base away.

The cohort was made up of approximately 670 healthy bone marrow donors. At the time of sampling, all cohort members were nominally healthy, though unrecorded immune exposures were likely present. The donor tested CMV seropositive and was one of the 289 seropositive cohort members. A peripheral blood sample was provided by each donor, and peripheral blood mononuclear cells were used for TCR beta sequencing. The Qiagen DNeasy Blood Extraction Kit was used to extract genomic DNA from the blood cell samples. V is reduced by 0 bases and J by 0 bases, leaving a spacing of 5 bases between them. There are 14 amino acids in the CDR3, from cysteine to phenylalanine inclusive. The retained sequence is limited to the CDR3, 42 bases, with the frame set at the first base. Taken from the germline V gene (reference sequence), the CDR1 and CDR2 loops are SGHNT and YYREEE. The method behind the library was the immunoSEQ multiplex PCR assay. For the multiplex PCR, a mixture combining 60 forward primers for TCR Vbeta segments and 13 reverse primers for TCR Jbeta segments was used. The CDR3 region of rearranged TCR beta genes was amplified from genomic DNA with a multiplex PCR assay. The Illumina HiSeq System was used to sequence the amplified TCR beta libraries as 87-base-pair reads. The source study handled its data this way. Across the 500 to 700 repertoires, a later analysis counted tens of millions of unique TCR beta chains, about 10 million of which were shared by at least two donors. Raw reads were error-corrected and collapsed into unique sequences by a nearest-neighbor algorithm in which closely related sequences were merged to remove PCR and sequencing errors. Alignment of CDR3 sequences to IMGT reference sequences was used to assign V, D and J gene segments. For a sequence to be retained, at least a six-nucleotide match to both a V gene segment and a J gene segment was required. Rearrangements were classified as productive when the CDR3 lacked stop codons and remained in frame with V and J, and all other rearrangements were classified as non-productive. Following IMGT convention, CDR3 was defined as the stretch from the second conserved V-encoded cysteine up to the conserved J-encoded phenylalanine. The earlier analysis of 500 to 600 of the donors excluded sequences that lacked an unambiguous match to a single V gene segment. In an earlier analysis of 500 to 750 of the donors, V segments were called functional above 56.7% productive rearrangements and were called segregating when the between-donor standard deviation exceeded 5%. A statistical classification framework was built for diagnosing cytomegalovirus status from the catalog of TCR beta chain sequences. A later analysis assigned V and J genes by comparing TCR nucleotide sequences with IMGT/GENE-DB human TR gene sequences. A later analysis assigned CDR3 sequences and most-parsimonious VDJ recombination scenarios with the TCRdist pipeline. In a later analysis, each TCR beta chain was defined by its CDR3 amino acid sequence together with its V-gene family, and reads lacking a unique V-gene family were excluded. To address suspected cross-contamination and a sequencing artifact, a later analysis removed a few hundred highly shared, low-generation-probability nucleotide sequences. In a later analysis, a clonal expansion index for each public chain was calculated from normalized within-repertoire ranks of inferred template counts. In a later analysis, generation probabilities were computed using a VDJ recombination model fitted to out-of-frame rearrangements, and the results were checked against IGoR. In a later analysis, hypergeometric tests were used to score TCR-TCR, TCR-HLA and TCR-CMV co-occurrence, with a repertoire-size bias correction applied to TCR pairs. To estimate false discovery rates, a later analysis permuted the HLA or CMV assignments 20 times. A later analysis grouped co-occurring TCRs with DBSCAN, adding TCRdist sequence similarity when clustering within HLA-allele-positive subsets. Repertoires with fewer than 30,000 or more than 120,000 public chains were left out of co-occurrence clustering, as were five repertoires with anomalous nucleotide sharing. TCRdb mirrors the immuneACCESS table, restricted to in-frame sequences. Some clones are absent from its copies; in checked studies, under half trace to an unresolved V gene, and the reason for the others is unknown. Clone size and V and J calls were adopted from that table, with D and trimming inferred from the DNA. The sample contains about 120,000 clones, approximately 68% of them found a single time. The ten largest account for roughly 1.6% of the sample.

Sequencing used PBMCs. The source is a man aged 25-40 years in good health and CMV-seropositive. The V and J segments used are TRBV5-4 and TRBJ2-3; no confident D gene assignment can be made. The CDR3 protein is CASSLDGSTDTQYF. The base sequence is TGTGCCAGCAGCTTGGACGGGAGCACAGATACGCAGTATTTT.